This T cell receptor (beta chain) was observed in a study of blood T cell repertoires in COVID-19. At the level of the study: Samples came from the United States, Italy and Spain, spanning acute and convalescent COVID-19. PBMCs, B-cell-depleted T cells, or T cells were the source of the cDNA or gDNA that made up the material.

In the original workflow: Reference gene primer amplification in the assay estimated nucleated cell counts. Method: immunoSEQ multiplex PCR; TCRdb's copy keeps in-frame clones and lacks some. The DNA was the basis for D and trimming; V, J and clone size are from that table. The sample has a few hundred thousand clones, approximately 92% seen once. Germline V CDR1 and CDR2: SGHNT, YYREEE (reference sequence). The CDR3 covers 15 residues. The V gene lost 4 bases and the J gene lost 2 bases, with 12 bases spanning the gap. The chain has TRBV5-4 and TRBJ1-4, with a tentative D call TRBD1 (6 bases). Sequencing was done on a sample of peripheral blood. This receptor was taken from a woman aged 40 to 55 who had recovered from COVID-19. The CDR3 coding sequence is TGTGCCAGCAGCGTTGGGGGCCTTACTAATGAAAAACTGTTTTTT. Translated: CASSVGGLTNEKLFF.